This T cell receptor beta chain was sequenced in a study of blood T cells in healthy people across ages. A sample-barcoded 5' primer and a J-beta primer mix were used in a second PCR of roughly 7 to 11 cycles. TCRdb passed the 5' RACE reads through MiXCR, listing each CDR3 protein once. This repertoire shows around 280,000 distinct CDR3 sequences, roughly 26% found once; its top ten account for roughly 28%. The table lists this clonotype with a few counts. Its antigen is still unknown. RNA extraction gave at least 5 micrograms of total RNA per sample. Study-wide findings and caveats: Per million T cells, TCR beta diversity dropped about linearly as age rose. Both higher diversity and more naive CD4+ cells marked long-lived donors when set against aged donors.

The source is a woman in her 70s in good health. The sample consisted of blood.

CDR3 nucleotides: TGTGCCAGCTACTTGTCCGGGGCCAACGTCCTGACTTTC. The encoded protein is CASYLSGANVLTF. The chain has TRBV28 and TRBJ2-6, with D uncertain. CDR3 length: 13 amino acids. V lost 8 bases and J 4 bases, leaving 9 bases between the germline ends. Germline V lookup: CDR1 MDHEN, CDR2 SYDVKM.